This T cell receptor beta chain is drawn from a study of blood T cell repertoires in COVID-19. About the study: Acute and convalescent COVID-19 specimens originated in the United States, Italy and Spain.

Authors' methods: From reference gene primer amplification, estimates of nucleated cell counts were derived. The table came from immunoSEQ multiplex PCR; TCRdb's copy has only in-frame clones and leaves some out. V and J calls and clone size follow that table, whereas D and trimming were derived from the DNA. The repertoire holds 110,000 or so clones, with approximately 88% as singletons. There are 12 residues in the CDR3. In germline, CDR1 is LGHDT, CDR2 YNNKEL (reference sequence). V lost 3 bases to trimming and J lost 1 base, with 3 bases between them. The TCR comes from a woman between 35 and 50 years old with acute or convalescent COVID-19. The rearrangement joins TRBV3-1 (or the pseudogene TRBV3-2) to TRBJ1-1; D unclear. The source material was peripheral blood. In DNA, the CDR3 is TGTGCCAGCAGCCACGGGAACACTGAAGCTTTCTTT. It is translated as CASSHGNTEAFF.